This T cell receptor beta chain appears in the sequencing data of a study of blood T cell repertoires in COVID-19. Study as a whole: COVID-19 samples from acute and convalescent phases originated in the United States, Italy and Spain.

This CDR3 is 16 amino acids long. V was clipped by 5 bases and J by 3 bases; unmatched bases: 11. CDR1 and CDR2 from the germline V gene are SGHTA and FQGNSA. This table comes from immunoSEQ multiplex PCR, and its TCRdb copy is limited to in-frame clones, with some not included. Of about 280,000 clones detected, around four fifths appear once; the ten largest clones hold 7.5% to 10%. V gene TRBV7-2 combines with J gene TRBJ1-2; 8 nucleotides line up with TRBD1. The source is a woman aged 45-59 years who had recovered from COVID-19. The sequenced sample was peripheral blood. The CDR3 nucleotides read TGTGCCAGCAGCCTTACGGGGCAGGGGGCCCACTATGGCTACACCTTC. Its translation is CASSLTGQGAHYGYTF.